Below, 5 T cell receptor beta chains from the same sample are listed, as sequenced in a study of shared clonotypes between healthy human individuals (TCRdb year 2020). Libraries were made using the immunoSEQ multiplex PCR assay. The clones in this table, taken by TCRdb from immuneACCESS, are in-frame only. Not every clone is retained; where verified, under half of the shortfall comes from an unresolved V gene, and the cause of the rest is unknown. The sample contains around 1,100,000 clones, about 80% of them found a single time. The top ten clones comprise 0.85% to 1% of the sample. Sequencing input: memory CD4+ T cells from PBMCs. The label giving this sample's cell subset or site can be read as: CD45RA-negative fraction. Receptors originate from a man aged 18 to 30 in good health. Some clones in this sample may be carry-over from other donors' samples.

The chain joins TRBV6-5 to TRBJ1-2; D not resolved. The CDR3 totals 15 residues. V gave up 1 base and J gave up 4 bases, with 13 bases separating them. Germline CDR1 reads MNHEY; CDR2 reads SVGAGI. The CDR3 reads CASSYWAQSPYGYTF. As DNA, the CDR3 is TGTGCCAGCAGTTACTGGGCCCAAAGCCCCTATGGCTACACCTTC.

J is TRBJ2-1 and V is TRBV5-1; possibly TRBD2 for D (5 bases). The length of the CDR3 is 14 residues. The germline V and J ends were trimmed by 5 bases and 6 bases, with 15 bases remaining between them. Looked up from germline, CDR1 is SGHRS and CDR2 is YFSETQ. The CDR3 region is CASSYLQSGNEQFF. The CDR3 DNA is TGCGCCAGCAGTTACCTGCAAAGCGGCAATGAGCAGTTCTTC.

The gene calls are TRBV5-1 and TRBJ2-5, with D possibly TRBD1 on 6 matching bases. The germline CDR1 and CDR2 sequences are SGHRS and YFSETQ. This CDR3 spans 15 amino acids. Trimming removed 2 bases at V and 5 bases at J, with 16 bases between. For the CDR3, the DNA is TGCGCCAGCAGCTTTAACGGACAGAACCGGGAGACCCAGTACTTC. Amino acids: CASSFNGQNRETQYF.

The V call is TRBV10-2, the J call TRBJ1-2; a weak D match, TRBD1 (5 bases). The CDR3 sequence is 16 residues long. Germline V lookup: CDR1 WSHSY, CDR2 SAAADI. Trimming pared 10 bases from V and 3 bases from J, leaving 24 bases between. CDR3 nucleotide sequence: TGCGCCACCAATAACCCCGGGGACCCGGATCACTATGGCTACACCTTC. Protein: CATNNPGDPDHYGYTF.

The chain employs TRBV30 and TRBJ1-3, with a tentative D call TRBD1 (5 bases). Deletions cut 5 bases from V and 9 bases from J, with 14 bases between. Germline V lookup: CDR1 GTSNPN, CDR2 SVGIG (reference sequence). This CDR3 region has 12 residues. The CDR3 spells CAWGPATGTIYF. The CDR3 DNA reads as TGTGCCTGGGGACCTGCTACAGGCACCATATATTTT.